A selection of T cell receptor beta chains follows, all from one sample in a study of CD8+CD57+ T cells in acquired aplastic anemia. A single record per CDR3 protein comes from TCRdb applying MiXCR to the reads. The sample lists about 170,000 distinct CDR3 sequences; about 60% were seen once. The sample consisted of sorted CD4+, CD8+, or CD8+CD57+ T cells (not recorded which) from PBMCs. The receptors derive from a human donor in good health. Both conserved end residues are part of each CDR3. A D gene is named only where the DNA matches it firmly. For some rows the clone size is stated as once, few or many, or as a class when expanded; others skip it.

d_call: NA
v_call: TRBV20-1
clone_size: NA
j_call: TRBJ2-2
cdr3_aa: CSARGNTGELFF
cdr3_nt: TGCAGTGCTAGAGGGAACACCGGGGAGCTGTTTTTT

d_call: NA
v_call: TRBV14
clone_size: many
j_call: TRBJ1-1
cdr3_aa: CASSHWGYTEAFF
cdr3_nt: TGTGCCAGCAGCCACTGGGGATACACTGAAGCTTTCTTT

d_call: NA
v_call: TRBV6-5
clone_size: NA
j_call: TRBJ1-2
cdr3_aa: CASAQEAAYYGYTF
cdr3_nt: TGTGCCAGCGCCCAGGAGGCAGCGTACTATGGCTACACCTTC

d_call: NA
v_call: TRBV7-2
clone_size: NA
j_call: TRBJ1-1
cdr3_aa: CASSLDVGGAFF
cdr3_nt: TGTGCCAGCAGCTTAGACGTAGGGGGAGCTTTCTTT

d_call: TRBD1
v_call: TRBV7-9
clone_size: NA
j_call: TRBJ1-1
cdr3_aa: CASRDGDRGGMITEAFF
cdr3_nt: TGTGCCAGCAGGGACGGGGACAGGGGAGGTATGATCACTGAAGCCTTCTTT

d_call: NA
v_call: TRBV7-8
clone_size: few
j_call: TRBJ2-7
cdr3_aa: CASSLARQISYEQYF
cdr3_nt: TGTGCCAGCAGCTTAGCGCGGCAGATTTCCTACGAGCAGTACTTC

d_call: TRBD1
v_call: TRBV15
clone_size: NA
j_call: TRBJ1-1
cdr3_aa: CATSRGSQGTEAFF
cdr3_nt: TGTGCCACCAGCAGAGGGTCACAGGGGACTGAAGCTTTCTTT

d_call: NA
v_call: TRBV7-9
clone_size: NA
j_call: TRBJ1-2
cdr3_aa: CASSDLIREDYGYTF
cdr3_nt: TGTGCCAGCAGCGACCTCATCAGGGAAGACTATGGCTACACCTTC

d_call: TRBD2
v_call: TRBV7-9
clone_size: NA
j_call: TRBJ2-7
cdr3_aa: CASSPRRGTSGIVEQYF
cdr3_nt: TGTGCCAGCAGCCCCAGACGTGGGACTAGCGGGATTGTCGAGCAGTACTTC

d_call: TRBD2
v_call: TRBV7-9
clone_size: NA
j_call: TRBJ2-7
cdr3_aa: CASSPRTSGIHEQYF
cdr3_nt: TGTGCCAGCAGCCCTCGGACTAGCGGGATCCACGAGCAGTACTTC

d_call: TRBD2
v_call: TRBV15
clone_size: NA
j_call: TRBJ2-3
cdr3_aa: CATSRVGLGYTDTQYF
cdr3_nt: TGTGCCACCAGCAGAGTAGGACTAGGGTACACAGATACGCAGTATTTT

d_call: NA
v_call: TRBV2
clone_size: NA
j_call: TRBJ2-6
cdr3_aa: CASSDRENPEAF
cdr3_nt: TGTGCCAGCAGTGACAGGGAGAATCCTGAAGCTTTC

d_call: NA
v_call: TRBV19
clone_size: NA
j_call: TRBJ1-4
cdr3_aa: CASSITGTNEKLFF
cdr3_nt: TGTGCCAGTAGTATTACTGGAACTAATGAAAAACTGTTTTTT

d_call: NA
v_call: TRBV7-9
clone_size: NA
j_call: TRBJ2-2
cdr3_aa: CASKANTGELFF
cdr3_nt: TGTGCCAGCAAAGCGAACACCGGGGAGCTGTTTTTT

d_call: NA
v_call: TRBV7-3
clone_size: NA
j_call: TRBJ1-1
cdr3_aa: CASSLEGTAEAFF
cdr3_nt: TGTGCCAGCAGCTTAGAAGGGACGGCTGAAGCTTTCTTT

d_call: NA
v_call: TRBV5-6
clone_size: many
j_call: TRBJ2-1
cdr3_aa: CASSLVAGKYNEQFF
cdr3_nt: TGTGCCAGCAGCTTGGTGGCAGGGAAATACAATGAGCAGTTCTTC

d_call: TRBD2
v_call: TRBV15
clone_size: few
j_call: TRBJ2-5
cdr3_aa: CATSRDVGSGGFQETQYF
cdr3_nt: TGTGCCACCAGCAGAGATGTCGGTAGCGGGGGCTTCCAAGAGACCCAGTACTTC

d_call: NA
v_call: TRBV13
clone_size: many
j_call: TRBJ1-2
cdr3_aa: CASSFPGREYTF
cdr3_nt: TGTGCCAGCAGCTTTCCCGGCAGGGAGTACACCTTC

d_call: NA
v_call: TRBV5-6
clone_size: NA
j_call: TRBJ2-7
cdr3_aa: CASSLFTNEFYEQYF
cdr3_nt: TGTGCCAGCAGCTTATTCACCAATGAGTTCTACGAGCAGTACTTC

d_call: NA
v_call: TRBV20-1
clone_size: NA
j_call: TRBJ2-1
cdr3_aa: CSAWGRVGEQFF
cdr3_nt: TGCAGTGCTTGGGGACGGGTGGGTGAGCAGTTCTTC

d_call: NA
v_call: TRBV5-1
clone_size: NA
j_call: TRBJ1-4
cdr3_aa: CASSEQGSEKLFF
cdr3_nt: TGCGCCAGCAGCGAACAGGGTTCTGAAAAACTGTTTTTT

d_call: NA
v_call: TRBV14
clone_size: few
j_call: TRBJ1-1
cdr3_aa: CASSQGHRNTEAFF
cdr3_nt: TGTGCCAGCAGCCAGGGACATAGGAACACTGAAGCTTTCTTT

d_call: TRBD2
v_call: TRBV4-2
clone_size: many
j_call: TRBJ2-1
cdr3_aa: CASSQGGLGGSNEQFF
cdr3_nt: TGTGCCAGCAGCCAAGGTGGACTAGGAGGGAGCAATGAGCAGTTCTTC

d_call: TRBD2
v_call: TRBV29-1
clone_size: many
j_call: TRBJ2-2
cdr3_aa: CSVEESRGRFTGELFF
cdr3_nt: TGCAGCGTTGAAGAGTCTCGCGGGAGGTTTACCGGGGAGCTGTTTTTT

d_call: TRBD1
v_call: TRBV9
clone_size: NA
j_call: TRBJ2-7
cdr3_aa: CASSVGDRFGNEQYF
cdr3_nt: TGTGCCAGCAGCGTAGGGGACAGGTTTGGGAACGAGCAGTACTTC

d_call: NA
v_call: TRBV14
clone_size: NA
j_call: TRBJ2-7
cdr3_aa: CASSQYGDTYEQYF
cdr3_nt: TGTGCCAGCAGCCAGTATGGAGATACCTACGAGCAGTACTTC

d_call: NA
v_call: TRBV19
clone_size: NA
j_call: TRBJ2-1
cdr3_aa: CASSTPPGQLYNEQFF
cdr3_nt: TGTGCCAGTAGTACGCCTCCTGGACAGCTCTACAATGAGCAGTTCTTC

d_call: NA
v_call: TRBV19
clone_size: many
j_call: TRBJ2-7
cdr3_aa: CASSVPGYEQYF
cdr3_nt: TGTGCCAGTAGTGTTCCGGGGTACGAGCAGTACTTC

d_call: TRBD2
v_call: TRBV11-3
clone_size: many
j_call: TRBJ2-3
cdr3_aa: CASSLVTSGRGGTDTQYF
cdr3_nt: TGTGCCAGCAGCTTGGTGACTAGCGGGAGGGGTGGGACAGATACGCAGTATTTT

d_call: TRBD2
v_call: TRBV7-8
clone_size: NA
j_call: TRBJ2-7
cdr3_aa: CASSLGWGGTYEQYF
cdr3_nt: TGTGCCAGCAGCTTAGGGTGGGGGGGAACCTACGAGCAGTACTTC

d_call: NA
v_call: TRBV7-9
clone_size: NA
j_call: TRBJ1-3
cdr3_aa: CASSLSNTIYF
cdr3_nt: TGTGCCAGCAGCTTATCAAACACCATATATTTT

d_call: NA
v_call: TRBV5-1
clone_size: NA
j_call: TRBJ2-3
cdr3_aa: CASRRGGITDTQYF
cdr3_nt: TGCGCCAGCAGGAGGGGGGGCATCACAGATACGCAGTATTTT

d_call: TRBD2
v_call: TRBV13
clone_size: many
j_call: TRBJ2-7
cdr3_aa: CASSPPPGTSGRTSYEQYF
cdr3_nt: TGTGCCAGCAGCCCTCCCCCGGGGACTAGCGGGAGGACCTCCTACGAGCAGTACTTC

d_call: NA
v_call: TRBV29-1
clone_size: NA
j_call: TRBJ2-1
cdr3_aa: CRDGASGANEQFF
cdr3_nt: TGCAGAGATGGGGCCAGCGGAGCCAATGAGCAGTTCTTC

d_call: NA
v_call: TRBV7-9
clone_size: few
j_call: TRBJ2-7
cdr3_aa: CASSLGVNYEQYF
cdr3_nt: TGTGCCAGCAGCTTGGGCGTAAACTACGAGCAGTACTTC

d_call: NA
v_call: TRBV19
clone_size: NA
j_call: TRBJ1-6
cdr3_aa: CASSIARDGSPLHF
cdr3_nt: TGTGCCAGTAGTATCGCCAGGGATGGCTCACCCCTCCACTTT

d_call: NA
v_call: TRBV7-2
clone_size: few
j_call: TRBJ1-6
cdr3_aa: CASSVTFDSPLHF
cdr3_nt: TGTGCCAGCAGCGTTACCTTCGATTCACCCCTCCACTTT

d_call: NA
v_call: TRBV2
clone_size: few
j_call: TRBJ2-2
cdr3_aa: CASSLDSGELFF
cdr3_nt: TGTGCCAGCAGTCTAGATTCCGGGGAGCTGTTTTTT

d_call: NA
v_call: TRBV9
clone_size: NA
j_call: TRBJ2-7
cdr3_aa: CASSVATGAGAYEQYF
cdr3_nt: TGTGCCAGCAGCGTAGCTACGGGGGCGGGAGCCTACGAGCAGTACTTC

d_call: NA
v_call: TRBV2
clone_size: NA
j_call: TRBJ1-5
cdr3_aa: CASSEREMSNQPQHF
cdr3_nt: TGTGCCAGCAGTGAAAGGGAGATGAGCAATCAGCCCCAGCATTTT

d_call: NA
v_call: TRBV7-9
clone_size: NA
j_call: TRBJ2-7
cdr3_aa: CASSKPGPPYEQYF
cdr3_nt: TGTGCCAGCAGTAAGCCCGGACCCCCCTACGAGCAGTACTTC

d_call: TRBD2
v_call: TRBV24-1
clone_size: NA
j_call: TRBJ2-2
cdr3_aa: CATSDSPGLAVNTGELFF
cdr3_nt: TGTGCCACCAGTGATTCCCCAGGACTAGCGGTGAACACCGGGGAGCTGTTTTTT

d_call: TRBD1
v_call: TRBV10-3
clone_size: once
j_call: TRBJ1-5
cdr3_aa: CAIGTGDQPQHF
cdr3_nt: TGTGCCATCGGGACAGGGGATCAGCCCCAGCATTTT

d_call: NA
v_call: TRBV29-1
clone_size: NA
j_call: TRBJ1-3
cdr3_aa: CSVAGDGGTGNTIYF
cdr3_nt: TGCAGCGTTGCCGGGGACGGGGGAACTGGAAACACCATATATTTT

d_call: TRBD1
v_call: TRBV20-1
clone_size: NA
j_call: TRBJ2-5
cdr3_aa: CSAWDRDRGDQYF
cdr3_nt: TGCAGTGCTTGGGACCGGGACAGGGGGGACCAGTACTTC

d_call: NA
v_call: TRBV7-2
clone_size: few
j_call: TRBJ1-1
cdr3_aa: CASSLAALQGTEAFF
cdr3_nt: TGTGCCAGCAGCTTAGCTGCCCTTCAGGGCACTGAAGCTTTCTTT

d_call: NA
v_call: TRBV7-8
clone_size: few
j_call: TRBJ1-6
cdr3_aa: CASSSTTNRVWRPLHF
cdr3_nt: TGTGCCAGCAGCTCCACGACCAACAGGGTATGGAGACCCCTCCACTTT

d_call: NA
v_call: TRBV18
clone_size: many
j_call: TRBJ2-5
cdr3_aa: CASSPEVSSGETQYF
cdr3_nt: TGTGCCAGCTCACCGGAGGTCAGCTCCGGAGAGACCCAGTACTTC

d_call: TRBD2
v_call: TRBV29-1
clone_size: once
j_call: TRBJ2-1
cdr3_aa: CSVAAGPYNEQFF
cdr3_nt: TGCAGCGTTGCAGCGGGGCCCTACAATGAGCAGTTCTTC

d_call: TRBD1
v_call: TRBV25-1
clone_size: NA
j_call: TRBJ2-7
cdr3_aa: CASSVTGDEQYF
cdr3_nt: TGTGCCAGCAGTGTGACAGGGGACGAGCAGTACTTC

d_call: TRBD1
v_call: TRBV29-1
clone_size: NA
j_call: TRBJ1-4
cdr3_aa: CSAKGRGREKLFF
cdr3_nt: TGCAGCGCCAAGGGGAGGGGGCGCGAAAAACTGTTTTTT

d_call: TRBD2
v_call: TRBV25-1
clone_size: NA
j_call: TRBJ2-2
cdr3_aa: CASSPSGGTGELFF
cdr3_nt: TGTGCCAGCAGTCCTTCCGGGGGGACCGGGGAGCTGTTTTTT